The TCR beta chain under discussion was sequenced for a study of long-term antiretroviral therapy in people with HIV. Details on this clone: A junction end diverges from the germline sequence, so it may reflect a read error.

There were about 1-10 million cryopreserved PBMC in the samples before DNA extraction. The libraries were made with immunoSEQ v3.0 at survey level. The table came from immunoSEQ multiplex PCR; TCRdb's copy has only in-frame clones and leaves some out. The table has some 10,000 clones, about 89% seen once. CDR1 is SGHVS, CDR2 FQNEAQ, per germline. The CDR3 totals 15 residues. This TCR was sampled from a woman aged 40 to 50 with HIV. The sequencing here drew on unsorted PBMCs, taken 0.2 years before starting antiretroviral therapy. This rearrangement joins TRBV7-8 to TRBJ2-3, with 10 bases matching TRBD2. The CDR3 coding sequence is TGTGCCAGCAGTTTAGGTACTAGCGGGGTTGATACGCAGTATTTT. This sequence encodes CASSLGTSGVDTQYF.